This paragraph covers one T cell receptor beta chain sequence. As yet, its antigen is unknown. This record belongs to a study of blood T cells in healthy people across ages. Together with a sample-barcoded 5' primer, a J-beta primer mix was included in a second PCR lasting 7 to 11 cycles. MiXCR, run by TCRdb on the 5' RACE reads, gives a single entry per CDR3 protein. The sample has around 1,000,000 distinct CDR3 sequences; approximately 25% are singletons. General study findings and limits: A roughly linear age-dependent decrease characterized TCR beta diversity per million T cells.

The CDR3 loop spans 13 amino acids. CDR1 is SQVTM, CDR2 ANQGSEA, per germline. Trimming pared 0 bases from V and 1 base from J, leaving 7 bases between. The same sample was also used in a study of T cells of mothers and their children.

The V gene is TRBV29-1, the J gene TRBJ2-7; a possible D gene is TRBD1 (5 bases). The specimen was blood. The clonotype was recovered from a girl aged 2 to 9 in good health. The CDR3 DNA sequence: TGCAGCGTTGAAGATCAGGGTTCCTACGAGCAGTACTTC. Amino acid sequence: CSVEDQGSYEQYF.